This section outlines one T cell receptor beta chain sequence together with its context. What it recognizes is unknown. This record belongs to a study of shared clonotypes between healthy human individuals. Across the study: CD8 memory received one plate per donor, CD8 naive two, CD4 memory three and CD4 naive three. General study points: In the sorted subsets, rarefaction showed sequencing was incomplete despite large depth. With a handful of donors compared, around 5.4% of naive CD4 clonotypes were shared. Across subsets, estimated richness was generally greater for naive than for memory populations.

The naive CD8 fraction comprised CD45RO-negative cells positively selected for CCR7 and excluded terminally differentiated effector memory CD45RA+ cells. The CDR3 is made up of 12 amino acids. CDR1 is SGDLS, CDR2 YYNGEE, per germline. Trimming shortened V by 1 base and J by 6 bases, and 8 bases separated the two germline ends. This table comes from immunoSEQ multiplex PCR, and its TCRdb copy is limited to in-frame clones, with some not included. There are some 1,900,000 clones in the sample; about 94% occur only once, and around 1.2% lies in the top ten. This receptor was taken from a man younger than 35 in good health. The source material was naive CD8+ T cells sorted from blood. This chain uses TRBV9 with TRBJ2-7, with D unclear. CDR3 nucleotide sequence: TGTGCCAGCAGCGTATCGGCAGGCGAGCAGTACTTC. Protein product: CASSVSAGEQYF.